This record concerns one T cell receptor beta chain sequence. Its antigen has not been determined. No much larger clone exists at a distance of one base, and base qualities are not known. Cut back by 6 bases and 1 base, the V and J ends lie 12 bases apart. Measured from the cysteine to the phenylalanine, the CDR3 is 14 residues long. Solely the CDR3 DNA is kept, with 42 bases framed from the first base. Via the germline V gene, CDR1 is MNHEY and CDR2 SVGAGI. The sample belongs to a study of resident and recirculating memory T cells in vitiligo (dated by TCRdb to 2016 to 2019). In the study overall: For TCR beta sequencing, each of a few stable vitiligo patients provided PBMCs along with epidermis taken by shave biopsy from two lesional and two nonlesional sites. Right before genomic DNA was extracted using the Qiagen DNeasy Blood & Tissue Kit, the samples were homogenized with no cell sorting step. The goal of the human TCR beta sequencing was to check whether lesional vitiligo skin contained specific clones that differed from the clones found in nonlesional skin and blood. General findings and caveats noted by the study authors: Mechanistic studies in the future are needed to assess how much the detected T cell clones and the human Trm pools versus Tcm pools each contribute. By overlap and correlation analysis, no significant repertoire overlap was shown between biopsies, even within a single patient, except for each lesion compared with itself. No single dominant TCR clone was found, and clonality differed from one vitiligo lesion to another. Because TCR sequences were not shared across biopsy sites or across patients, the findings suggest that different lesions are infiltrated by different T cell clones, a pattern described as private specificity.

TCR beta chains were amplified from genomic DNA using the immunoSEQ hsTCRB kit. The immunoSEQ service sequenced the TCR beta libraries on an Illumina MiSeq instrument. Processing in the source paper ran as follows. Repertoire data were analyzed with the immunoSEQ Analyzer. What TCRdb holds here is the immuneACCESS table cut down to in-frame rearrangements. Part of the clones is not present; checked against another copy, under half of the missing clones reflect an unresolved V gene, and the others are unexplained. From that table come the V and J calls and clone size; the DNA was used to work out D and trimming. Present in this sample are 40,000 to 50,000 clones, 85% to 95% of which were seen just once. 4.5% of the sample rests with the top ten. Vitiligo was considered stable when no change in lesions had been observed over the previous 6 months. To qualify as stable, patients additionally needed to show no confetti depigmentation, which is a clinical sign of active vitiligo. Any patient who had received treatment in the previous three months was excluded. Ficoll density gradient centrifugation was used to isolate PBMCs from heparinized blood, after which the PBMCs were flash-frozen.

This clonotype was sampled from a male donor with vitiligo. Sequencing input: blood. Recombination linked TRBV6-5 to TRBJ1-2; tentative D gene TRBD1, with 5 bases matching. The nucleotides read TGTGCCAGCAGAGCAGGGTGGGATAACTATGGCTACACCTTC. Its translation is CASRAGWDNYGYTF.